The 8 T cell receptor beta chains below all came from one sample that was sequenced in a study of radiotherapy plus CTLA-4 blockade in lung cancer. TCRdb's table, derived via immunoSEQ multiplex PCR, lists solely in-frame clones and lacks some. In the table there are tens of thousands of clones, under 85% of which are singletons. The sequenced sample was peripheral blood, obtained from a patient treated with radiotherapy plus ipilimumab. Source of these receptors: a human donor with non-small cell lung cancer who had stable disease on radiotherapy plus ipilimumab.

The V gene is TRBV11-2, the J gene TRBJ2-7; the D gene could be TRBD1 or TRBD2 (5 bases each). CDR1 is SGHAT, CDR2 FQNNGV, per germline. V was cut by 1 base and J by 2 bases, with 9 bases left in between. The CDR3 spans 14 residues. In DNA form, the CDR3 reads TGTGCCAGCAGCTTAGTGGGACCCACCTACGAGCAGTACTTC. Translated: CASSLVGPTYEQYF.

This clone was detected only once. This chain links TRBV7-9 with TRBJ2-7, with D possibly matching TRBD2 (6 bases). The ends were cut back, 5 bases at V and 2 bases at J, with 19 bases in the middle. The CDR3 has 16 amino acids. Germline CDR1 is SEHNR and CDR2 is FQNEAQ (reference sequence). The CDR3 nucleotides read TGTGCCAGCAGCCCCGGAGGCCAGCGGGTCACCTACGAGCAGTACTTC. This translates into CASSPGGQRVTYEQYF.

The chain joins TRBV18 to TRBJ1-3, with D unclear. Trimming stripped 3 bases from V and 0 bases from J, with 9 bases between. This CDR3 has 15 residues. CDR1 and CDR2 from the germline V gene are KGHSH and LQKENI. In DNA, the CDR3 is TGTGCCAGCTCACCCAGTTTCGCCTCTGGAAACACCATATATTTT. This gives the protein CASSPSFASGNTIYF.

This chain links TRBV5-1 with TRBJ2-7; possible D gene TRBD2, 6 bases. The CDR3 totals 14 residues. Trimming removed 4 bases at V and 4 bases at J, with 15 bases between. CDR1 and CDR2 (germline): SGHRS, YFSETQ. Written as DNA, the CDR3 is TGCGCCAGCAGCCCGGCCGGGACTTTTTACGAGCAGTACTTC. As protein: CASSPAGTFYEQYF.

The chain has TRBV5-1 and TRBJ1-1; D gene unclear. V lost 4 bases and J lost 2, with 15 bases in between. This CDR3 has 15 residues. In germline, CDR1 is SGHRS, CDR2 YFSETQ. The CDR3 nucleotides read TGCGCCAGCAGCCTCGGAGGGATTGCAAACACTGAAGCTTTCTTT. It translates to CASSLGGIANTEAFF. Supplemented by reference TRBV5-1 and TRBJ1-1, the full variable domain reads KAGVTQTPRYLIKTRGQQVTLSCSPISGHRSVSWYQQTPGQGLQFLFEYFSETQRNKGNFPGRFSGRQFSNSRSEMNVSTLELGDSALYLCASSLGGIANTEAFFGQGTRLTVV.

The rearrangement uses TRBV30 and TRBJ1-1, with a possible D match to TRBD1 (5 bases). V was pared by 0 bases and J by 1 base, with 12 bases between. The length of the CDR3 is 15 residues. Germline lookup yields CDR1 GTSNPN and CDR2 SVGIG (reference sequence). In DNA form, the CDR3 reads TGTGCCTGGAGTGTCGGGGGGATCAGGAACACTGAAGCTTTCTTT. It translates to CAWSVGGIRNTEAFF.

This clone appeared a single time. The J gene is TRBJ2-2, the V gene TRBV5-1; TRBD1 aligns across 7 bases. The CDR3 is made up of 14 amino acids. J was trimmed by 5 bases and V by 3 bases; bases with no gene match: 4. The V gene's germline CDR1 is SGHRS and CDR2 YFSETQ. The CDR3 DNA sequence: TGCGCCAGCAGCTGGGGACAGTCTACCGGGGAGCTGTTTTTT. Amino acid sequence: CASSWGQSTGELFF.

CDR3 region: CASSYSVVETQYF. The CDR3 DNA reads TGTGCCAGCAGTTACTCTGTGGTCGAGACCCAGTACTTC. The rearrangement joins TRBV6-5 to TRBJ2-5; D is ambiguous. The CDR3 sequence is 13 residues long. Per germline, CDR1 MNHEY and CDR2 SVGAGI. The V and J ends lost 0 bases and 5 bases respectively, with 7 bases between them.